This paragraph covers one T cell receptor (beta chain) sequence. The antigen it binds to is not known. One base away there is no much larger clone; base qualities are not given. Deletion took 3 bases off V and 6 bases off J, with a span of 13 bases between the germline ends. CDR1 and CDR2, looked up from the germline V gene, are SGHRS and YFSETQ. The CDR3 spans 14 residues, from the cysteine through the phenylalanine. Of all the DNA, just the CDR3 is kept, 42 bases in frame from base 1. RNA was extracted with the RNeasy kit and 0.5 to 1 ug was reverse transcribed using random hexamers. TCR beta CDR3 regions were amplified with the immunoSEQ multiplex PCR assay covering 54 Vbeta and 13 Jbeta segments. Bias from PCR amplification was corrected by using a synthetic template baseline for primer optimization and for computational correction. Turning to the authors' computational methods: Reads were annotated to V, D and J genes per IMGT and analyzed with immunoSEQ Analyzer, keeping only productive sequences. To calculate clonality, Shannon entropy was normalized by log2 of the number of productive unique sequences and then subtracted from one. For each patient and control, public and private clones were evaluated among the 100 most prevalent clones. Clones were defined as Susac-specific when absent from the healthy and MS cohorts, from approximately 970 published viral clones and from other ImmuneACCESS disease sequences. TCRdb took the public reads, trimmed them with fastp at Q25, ran MiXCR for clone calling and kept in-frame beta chains. Rows merge per CDR3 protein into single entries with the most common DNA and genes. The V and J calls and clone size come from TCRdb's table, not from the authors' own analysis. The sample table shows 100,000 to 110,000 distinct CDR3 sequences, and 95% are seen once. The biggest ten clones account for approximately 0.3% of the sample.

Peripheral blood CD8+ and CD4+ T cells from healthy donors, Susac syndrome patients and multiple sclerosis patients were profiled by high-throughput TCR beta sequencing. The Susac syndrome patients fulfilled recently defined diagnostic criteria for definite or probable disease. Bulk CD8+ and CD4+ T cells were purified by magnetic negative isolation, whereas CD8+ TEMRA cells were enriched by FACS. Blood was drawn into EDTA tubes, processed within 24 hours, and PBMCs were isolated by density gradient centrifugation. PBMCs destined for TCR sequencing were cryopreserved in liquid nitrogen and later thawed in a 37 °C water bath. A purity of at least 90% was achieved for sorted or isolated CD4+, CD8+ and CD8+ TEMRA cells. The data derive from a study of CD8 T cells in Susac syndrome (dated by TCRdb to about 2019). The study in broad terms: Among the Susac syndrome patients who were sequenced, clinically active disease was present in six and clinical remission was observed in roughly 8. Whether CD8+ T cell activation and differentiation in Susac syndrome was antigen driven was tested using repertoire sequencing. At blood withdrawal, Susac syndrome patients were either therapy-naive, taking corticosteroids (in some cases with IVIg as well), or taking IVIg alone. The clonality of the CD8+ T cell repertoire was compared across 12 healthy donors, some 14 Susac syndrome patients and around 16 multiple sclerosis patients. Study-level results and caveats: CD8+ repertoires in Susac syndrome showed clonal expansion, which was highest in CD8+ TEMRA cells and was greater in clinically active patients than in remitting patients. The number of individuals in the TCR sequencing and HLA analysis was acknowledged as relatively small. Approximately 15 Susac-specific public clones were identified in the total CD8+ repertoire, and roughly five Susac-specific public clones were identified in the CD8+ TEMRA repertoire.

The receptor comes from a human donor with Susac syndrome. Here the chain combines TRBV5-1 and TRBJ2-1, with the D segment identity uncertain. Sequencing input: CD8+ T cells from PBMCs. The DNA reads TGCGCCAGCAGCTCCCGGCCAGGACCCAATGAGCAGTTCTTC. This encodes CASSSRPGPNEQFF.